The clone carrying this TCR beta chain was recorded at least ten times. Its antigen is as yet unknown. These data are taken from a study of tumor-infiltrating lymphocytes in glioblastoma multiforme. General study results and limits: RNA-based TCR sequencing may distort clone frequencies, since cells carry unequal TCR transcript numbers. Only one glioblastoma patient had TCR and mutation analysis. The T cells in this sample were not sorted into functional subsets.

Three nested ARM-PCR rounds with V-beta and C-beta primers built TCRB libraries. TCRB cDNA was made from 0.4 to 0.6 ug total RNA. TCRdb recomputed calls from the multiplex PCR reads with MiXCR, one row per CDR3 protein. The sample shows 9,900 or so distinct CDR3 sequences, around 71% of them seen only once. With 0 bases removed from V and 6 bases from J, the gap between germline ends came to 19 bases. The V gene's germline CDR1 is SGHRS and CDR2 YFSETQ. The CDR3 is made up of 16 amino acids. What was sequenced was brain tumor tissue. The V gene is TRBV5-1, the J gene TRBJ2-7, with D perhaps TRBD1 (7 bases). This clonotype was obtained from a male donor with glioblastoma. CDR3 sequence: CASSLGVGGGLGEQYF. The CDR3 DNA is TGCGCCAGCAGCTTGGGGGTCGGAGGGGGCTTGGGCGAGCAGTACTTC.